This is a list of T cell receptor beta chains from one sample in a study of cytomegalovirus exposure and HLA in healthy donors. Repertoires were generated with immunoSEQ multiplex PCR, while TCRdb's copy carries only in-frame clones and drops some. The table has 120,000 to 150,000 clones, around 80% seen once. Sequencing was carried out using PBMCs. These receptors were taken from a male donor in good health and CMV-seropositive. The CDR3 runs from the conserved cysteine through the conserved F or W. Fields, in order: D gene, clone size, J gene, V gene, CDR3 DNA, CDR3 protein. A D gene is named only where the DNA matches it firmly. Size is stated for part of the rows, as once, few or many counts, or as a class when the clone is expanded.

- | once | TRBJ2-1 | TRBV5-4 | TGTGCCAGCAGCTCTTACTCCGCTCCCTCCTACAATGAGCAGTTCTTC | CASSSYSAPSYNEQFF
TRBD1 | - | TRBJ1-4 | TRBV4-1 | TGCGCCAGCAGCCAGTATAGTATTACGGGGACAGGGGGCTCAACTAATGAAAAACTGTTTTTT | CASSQYSITGTGGSTNEKLFF
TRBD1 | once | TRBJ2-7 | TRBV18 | TGTGCCAGCTCACCAGCGGGGGGACAGGGGCTCTACGAGCAGTACTTC | CASSPAGGQGLYEQYF
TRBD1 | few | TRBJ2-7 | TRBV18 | TGTGCCAGCTCACCAGCAGGGGGCGCGGGCGAGCAGTACTTC | CASSPAGGAGEQYF
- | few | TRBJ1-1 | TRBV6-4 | TGTGCCAGCAGTGAATCCACTGGTGTCGGGTGGGAGGAAGCTTTCTTT | CASSESTGVGWEEAFF
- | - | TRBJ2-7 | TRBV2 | TGTGCCAGCAGTGATATAGGGGGCGAGCAGTACTTC | CASSDIGGEQYF
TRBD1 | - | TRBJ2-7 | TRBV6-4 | TGTGCCAGCAGTGACTCAGACAGGGGGCAGCAGTACTTC | CASSDSDRGQQYF
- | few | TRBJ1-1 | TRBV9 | TGTGCCAGCAGCGCCCAGCCGGGTACGAACACTGAAGCTTTCTTT | CASSAQPGTNTEAFF
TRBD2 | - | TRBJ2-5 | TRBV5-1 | TGCGCCAGCAGCCCAGGGACTAGCGGGCACCAAGAGACCCAGTACTTC | CASSPGTSGHQETQYF
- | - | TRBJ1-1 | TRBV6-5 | TGTGCCAGCACCAAGGGGCTGAACACTGAAGCTTTCTTT | CASTKGLNTEAFF